The 16 T cell receptor beta chains listed next were all sequenced from one sample in a study of cytomegalovirus exposure and HLA in healthy donors. It was with 60 Vbeta and 13 Jbeta primers that the PCR ran. Only in-frame clones appear in the TCRdb table, and some are missing; sequencing was by immunoSEQ multiplex PCR. The table shows roughly 180,000 clones, with 77% occurring only once. The sequenced sample consisted of PBMCs. The origin of the receptors is a woman in her fifties or sixties in good health and CMV-seropositive.

This clone was recorded only once. The rearrangement joins TRBV5-6 to TRBJ2-5, with 7 bases identical to TRBD2. The germline CDR1 and CDR2 sequences are SGHDT and YYEEEE. The CDR3 has 15 residues. J gave up 2 bases and V 0 bases, and 4 bases lay outside the gene matches. CDR3 loop: CASSLATGGQETQYF. The CDR3, as DNA: TGTGCCAGCAGCTTGGCGACCGGGGGGCAAGAGACCCAGTACTTC.

The chain carries TRBV5-1 and TRBJ1-5, with D perhaps TRBD1 (5 bases). The CDR3 loop spans 15 amino acids. Looked up from germline, CDR1 is SGHRS and CDR2 is YFSETQ. Trimming took 0 bases from V and 4 from J, leaving 11 bases between them. The CDR3 loop is CASSLGAGYNQPQHF. CDR3 nucleotides: TGCGCCAGCAGCTTGGGGGCAGGGTATAATCAGCCCCAGCATTTT. The full variable domain, in which reference TRBV5-1 and TRBJ1-5 provide the parts outside the CDR3, is KAGVTQTPRYLIKTRGQQVTLSCSPISGHRSVSWYQQTPGQGLQFLFEYFSETQRNKGNFPGRFSGRQFSNSRSEMNVSTLELGDSALYLCASSLGAGYNQPQHFGDGTRLSIL.

The chain links TRBV6-1 to TRBJ2-7, with 9 bases matching TRBD1. This CDR3 has 15 amino acids. Germline CDR1 is MNHNS and CDR2 is SASEGT. J lost 2 bases, V lost 7 bases, and 9 bases had no gene match. The CDR3 coding sequence is TGTGCCAGCAAGAGTCCGGGACAGGGCCCCTACGAGCAGTACTTC. This gives the protein CASKSPGQGPYEQYF.

The chain uses TRBV5-1 and TRBJ2-1; 11 bases are shared with TRBD2. The CDR3 spans 17 residues. The trim removed 3 bases at V and 5 bases at J, leaving 10 bases unmatched. CDR1 and CDR2 from the germline V gene are SGHRS and YFSETQ. The CDR3 reads CASSSGLAVLPDNEQFF. The CDR3 DNA sequence: TGCGCCAGCAGCTCGGGACTAGCGGTCTTACCGGACAATGAGCAGTTCTTC.

The CDR3, as DNA: TGCAGCGTTGGGGGCAGGGTATTAGAGACCCAGTACTTC. Protein product: CSVGGRVLETQYF. The rearrangement links TRBV29-1 to TRBJ2-5, with D tentatively TRBD1 (5 bases). This CDR3 spans 13 amino acids. Between the trimmed V and J ends, which lost 4 bases and 4 bases, there was a span of 13 bases. Germline CDR1 and CDR2: SQVTM and ANQGSEA. Full variable domain (missing parts from reference TRBV29-1 and TRBJ2-5): SAVISQKPSRDICQRGTSLTIQCQVDSQVTMMFWYRQQPGQSLTLIATANQGSEATYESGFVIDKFPISRPNLTFSTLTVSNMSPEDSSIYLCSVGGRVLETQYFGPGTRLLVL.

On this clone itself: An end of the junction does not agree with germline; a read error may underlie this. This rearrangement joins TRBV2 to TRBJ1-2; TRBD1 matches 9 bases. The length of the CDR3 is 13 residues. The germline V gene has CDR1 SNHLY and CDR2 FYNNEI. This CDR3 is CASSGTGSGTSLF. CDR3 bases: TGTGCCAGCAGCGGGACAGGGTCGGGGACGAGCCTCTTC.

The rearrangement uses TRBV4-3 and TRBJ2-7; 9 bases are shared with TRBD1. Germline CDR1 is LGHNA and CDR2 is YSLEER. With V trimmed by 5 bases and J by 3 bases, 8 bases remained unmatched. The CDR3 consists of 15 residues. CDR3 sequence (DNA): TGCGCCAGCAGCACATTGACAGGGGGAGTCTACGAGCAGTACTTC. This sequence encodes CASSTLTGGVYEQYF.

The V gene is TRBV18, the J gene TRBJ1-1, with 7 bases matching TRBD1. The germline V gene encodes CDR1 KGHSH and CDR2 LQKENI. V dropped 1 base and J dropped 1; count of bases not matched to a gene: 3. The CDR3 has 15 amino acids. The CDR3 DNA reads TGTGCCAGCTCACCACAACAGGGGACGAACACTGAAGCTTTCTTT. As protein: CASSPQQGTNTEAFF.

This chain connects TRBV6-6 to TRBJ2-7, with D perhaps TRBD2 (6 bases). The V and J ends lost 6 bases and 10 bases respectively, with 16 bases between them. This CDR3 comprises 12 residues. CDR1 and CDR2 from the germline V gene are MNHNY and SVGAGI (reference sequence). As DNA, the CDR3 is TGTGCCAGCAGGACGAATAGGGGACTTCAGTACTTC. Amino acid sequence: CASRTNRGLQYF.

V is TRBV7-3 and J is TRBJ1-1; D unclear. V gave up 5 bases and J gave up 7 bases, with 14 bases separating them. CDR1 SGHTA and CDR2 FQGTGA come from the germline V gene. The CDR3 consists of 13 residues. The CDR3 spells CASSPGSRGEAFF. The CDR3 DNA sequence: TGTGCCAGCAGCCCCGGGAGCCGAGGTGAAGCTTTCTTT.

This clone was picked up many times. Other DNA sequences in this specimen translate into the identical CDR3. The chain recombines TRBV18 with TRBJ2-1; D remains unclear. The V gene lost 6 bases and the J gene lost 6 bases, with 6 bases spanning the gap. The CDR3 consists of 11 residues. From germline, CDR1 is KGHSH and CDR2 LQKENI. The CDR3 protein is CASSRGNEQFF. The CDR3 DNA reads TGTGCCAGCTCTCGCGGCAATGAGCAGTTCTTC. The full variable domain, completed using reference TRBV18 and TRBJ2-1, is NAGVMQNPRHLVRRRGQEARLRCSPMKGHSHVYWYRQLPEEGLKFMVYLQKENIIDESGMPKERFSAEFPKEGPSILRIQQVVRGDSAAYFCASSRGNEQFFGPGTRLTVL.

This clone was found once. This chain joins TRBV7-2 and TRBJ2-1; a weak D match, TRBD2 (7 bases). The CDR3 totals 16 residues. Germline V gene sequence: CDR1 SGHTA, CDR2 FQGNSA. The V gene lost 0 bases and the J gene lost 6 bases, with 15 bases spanning the gap. CDR3 nucleotide sequence: TGTGCCAGCAGCTTAGCATTTGTCGGGGGGCGCAATGAGCAGTTCTTC. This translates into CASSLAFVGGRNEQFF.

The rearrangement uses TRBV18 and TRBJ1-2; 8 bases align to TRBD1. Trimming took 1 base from V and 0 from J; bases not matched to a gene: 13. This CDR3 is 19 amino acids long. The germline gives CDR1 KGHSH, CDR2 LQKENI. The CDR3 DNA reads as TGTGCCAGCTCACCACGGGCAGGGGGCCGACTTTCCCCTAACTATGGCTACACCTTC. This gives the protein CASSPRAGGRLSPNYGYTF.

The chain employs TRBV4-1 and TRBJ2-1; the D gene is possibly TRBD1 (5 bases). The germline V and J ends were trimmed by 1 base and 6 bases, with 16 bases remaining between them. This CDR3 spans 16 amino acids. From germline, CDR1 is MGHRA and CDR2 YSYEKL. The CDR3 protein is CASSQVNMGLVNEQFF. The CDR3 nucleotides are TGCGCCAGCAGCCAAGTAAACATGGGGCTAGTCAATGAGCAGTTCTTC.

This chain uses TRBV5-1 with TRBJ2-3, with a possible D match to TRBD1 (6 bases). This CDR3 is 13 amino acids long. With 4 bases removed from V and 8 bases from J, the gap between germline ends came to 14 bases. Germline V gene data show CDR1 as SGHRS and CDR2 as YFSETQ. Written as DNA, the CDR3 is TGCGCCAGCAGCCCCTGGACGGACAGTACGCAGTATTTT. It encodes CASSPWTDSTQYF. Full variable domain (rest looked up from reference TRBV5-1 and TRBJ2-3): KAGVTQTPRYLIKTRGQQVTLSCSPISGHRSVSWYQQTPGQGLQFLFEYFSETQRNKGNFPGRFSGRQFSNSRSEMNVSTLELGDSALYLCASSPWTDSTQYFGPGTRLTVL.

The J gene is TRBJ2-5, the V gene TRBV11-2, with D possibly matching TRBD2 (6 bases). TRBJ2-7 explains the end of the DNA better; the J call may be wrong. CDR1 and CDR2 from the germline V gene are SGHAT and FQNNGV. The CDR3 has 15 amino acids. CDR3 residues: CASSLGVGGSYEQYF. The CDR3 coding sequence is TGTGCCAGCAGCTTAGGAGTGGGAGGCTCCTACGAGCAGTACTTC.